The 17 T cell receptor beta chains below were found in one sample sequenced in a study of T cell changes during pregnancy in multiple sclerosis (dated by TCRdb to between 2017 and 2020). Libraries were built with the immunoSEQ multiplex PCR assay. TCRdb limited this immuneACCESS table to in-frame rearrangements with V and J called. A share of clones is missing; checked studies link under half to unresolved V genes, and the rest is unexplained. This sample is represented by 70,000 to 85,000 clones; about 91% of them were singletons. The top ten constitute around 2.6% of the sample. Material: peripheral blood, obtained before pregnancy. The source is a female donor with multiple sclerosis, enrolled in a pregnancy study.

The chain employs TRBV30 and TRBJ1-2, with no clear D. Germline CDR1 is GTSNPN and CDR2 is SVGIG (reference sequence). This CDR3 has 12 residues. V was cut by 2 bases and J by 2 bases, with 6 bases left in between. CDR3 amino acids: CAWSRGNYGYTF. The DNA for the CDR3 is TGTGCCTGGAGTAGAGGGAACTATGGCTACACCTTC.

This chain links TRBV19 with TRBJ2-3, with 9 nucleotides matching TRBD2. The CDR3 sequence is 14 residues long. Germline CDR1 is LNHDA and CDR2 is SQIVND (reference sequence). The junction had 2 bases not matched to a gene; V was cut back by 6 bases and J by 1 base. CDR3 sequence reads: CASSVAGGTDTQYF. The CDR3 DNA follows: TGTGCCAGTAGCGTAGCGGGGGGCACAGATACGCAGTATTTT.

The chain joins TRBV7-9 to TRBJ2-7; D is possibly TRBD1 (6 bases). Trimming shortened V by 5 bases and J by 3 bases, and 17 bases separated the two germline ends. This CDR3 is built from 15 residues. Per the germline V gene, CDR1 is SEHNR and CDR2 is FQNEAQ (reference sequence). The CDR3 DNA follows: TGTGCCAGCAGCCCAGGCCTGGGGGCTCACTACGAGCAGTACTTC. It translates to CASSPGLGAHYEQYF.

The CDR3, as DNA: TGTGCCAGCAGCGAAACAGGACGTAACTACGAGCAGTACTTC. As protein: CASSETGRNYEQYF. The gene calls are TRBV9 and TRBJ2-7, with a tentative D call TRBD1 (5 bases). The CDR3 loop spans 14 amino acids. Germline V gene data show CDR1 as SGDLS and CDR2 as YYNGEE. Deletions cut 3 bases from V and 3 bases from J, with 13 bases between.

The chain combines TRBV19 with TRBJ2-5; 8 nucleotides align to TRBD2. V lost 1 base and J lost 3; bases outside the gene matches: 4. This CDR3 region has 15 residues. Germline V gene lookup returns CDR1 LNHDA and CDR2 SQIVND (reference sequence). The CDR3 reads CASSIAGTSKETQYF. The DNA of the CDR3 is TGTGCCAGTAGTATAGCCGGGACTAGTAAAGAGACCCAGTACTTC.

The chain couples TRBV7-9 to TRBJ1-1; maybe TRBD1 (5 bases). Per the germline V gene, CDR1 is SEHNR and CDR2 is FQNEAQ (reference sequence). The CDR3 is 15 residues long. The V end was cut by 5 bases, the J end by 4 bases, with 17 bases between. CDR3 DNA: TGTGCCAGCAGCCCATCCCAGGGTTTCGGCACTGAAGCTTTCTTT. Translation: CASSPSQGFGTEAFF.

This clone was seen a single time. The J gene is TRBJ2-5, the V gene TRBV4-2; a possible D gene is TRBD1 (6 bases). The germline gives CDR1 LGHNA, CDR2 YNFKEQ. The CDR3 totals 16 residues. Between the trimmed V and J ends, which lost 1 base and 1 base, there was a span of 13 bases. The CDR3 loop is CASSQGQGRIQETQYF. For the CDR3, the DNA is TGTGCCAGCAGCCAAGGCCAGGGGCGGATCCAAGAGACCCAGTACTTC.

The chain has TRBV10-3 and TRBJ2-2; 8 bases agree with TRBD2. Trimming took 2 bases from V and 0 from J; bases not matched to a gene: 8. Germline V gives CDR1 ENHRY, CDR2 SYGVKD. The CDR3 runs to 18 residues. The CDR3 nucleotides are TGTGCCATCAGTGAGCATACAGTGGGACTAGCGAACACCGGGGAGCTGTTTTTT. Its protein is CAISEHTVGLANTGELFF.

The V call is TRBV29-1, the J call TRBJ2-7, with TRBD1 identical over 8 bases. CDR3 length: 12 amino acids. V lost 8 bases, J lost 5 bases, and 8 bases stayed unmatched. The germline V gene encodes CDR1 SQVTM and CDR2 ANQGSEA. CDR3 sequence reads: CSTQTGVDEQYF. CDR3 nucleotides: TGCAGCACGCAGACAGGGGTAGACGAGCAGTACTTC.

As regards this clone: The identical CDR3 is also encoded by other nucleotide sequences in the sample. This rearrangement joins TRBV10-3 to TRBJ1-5; D uncertain. Trimming left V 6 bases short and J 3 bases short, with 6 bases between. The length of the CDR3 is 12 residues. Germline CDR1 reads ENHRY; CDR2 reads SYGVKD. CDR3 bases: TGTGCCATCAGACAAGACAATCAGCCCCAGCATTTT. Translated, it gives CAIRQDNQPQHF.

The chain uses TRBV6-5 and TRBJ2-7, with 11 bases that match TRBD2. The CDR3 totals 15 residues. V trimming: 2 bases; J trimming: 4 bases; junction bases outside the gene matches: 4. Germline assignment: CDR1 MNHEY and CDR2 SVGAGI. The CDR3 coding sequence is TGTGCCAGCAGTTACGGCCTAGCGGGGGGATACGAGCAGTACTTC. It is translated as CASSYGLAGGYEQYF.

This chain connects TRBV9 to TRBJ1-5; 8 nucleotides align to TRBD1. CDR3 size: 16 residues. V gave up 3 bases and J gave up 0 bases; unmatched junction bases: 5. CDR1 is SGDLS, CDR2 YYNGEE, per germline. The CDR3 nucleotides read TGTGCCAGCAGCGACGGCACAGGGGGTAGCAATCAGCCCCAGCATTTT. It codes for CASSDGTGGSNQPQHF. The complete variable domain, with remaining parts taken from reference TRBV9 and TRBJ1-5, reads DSGVTQTPKHLITATGQRVTLRCSPRSGDLSVYWYQQSLDQGLQFLIQYYNGEERAKGNILERFSAQQFPDLHSELNLSSLELGDSALYFCASSDGTGGSNQPQHFGDGTRLSIL.

V gene TRBV9 combines with J gene TRBJ1-1; the D is unclear. Germline V lookup: CDR1 SGDLS, CDR2 YYNGEE. The V gene lost 3 bases and the J gene lost 3 bases, with 15 bases spanning the gap. This CDR3 comprises 15 residues. This chain's CDR3 is CASSADSAGYTEAFF. The DNA of the CDR3 is TGTGCCAGCAGCGCTGACTCCGCCGGGTACACTGAAGCTTTCTTT.

This rearrangement joins TRBV6-1 to TRBJ2-7, with 12 bases that match TRBD1. Germline V gene sequence: CDR1 MNHNS, CDR2 SASEGT. This CDR3 is 16 amino acids long. V lost 1 base to trimming and J lost 7 bases; unmatched junction nucleotides: 8. This CDR3 is CASSEGVGQGAREQYF. Written as DNA, the CDR3 is TGTGCCAGCAGTGAAGGGGTGGGACAGGGGGCGCGAGAGCAGTACTTC.

The chain recombines TRBV29-1 with TRBJ2-7, with 7 bases aligning to TRBD1. This CDR3 region has 13 residues. The germline V gene has CDR1 SQVTM and CDR2 ANQGSEA. Trimming took 5 bases from V and 3 from J; bases not matched to a gene: 7. The CDR3 is CSVLTGVSYEQYF. The CDR3 nucleotides are TGCAGCGTTCTAACAGGGGTAAGCTACGAGCAGTACTTC.

J is TRBJ2-5 and V is TRBV20-1; D might be TRBD2 (6 bases). The CDR3 loop spans 11 amino acids. Trimming shortened V by 8 bases and J by 4 bases, and 11 bases separated the two germline ends. Germline V gene sequence: CDR1 DFQATT, CDR2 SNEGSKA (reference sequence). This chain's CDR3 is CSSGDRETQYF. CDR3 sequence (DNA): TGCAGTTCGGGGGATAGAGAGACCCAGTACTTC.

The V call is TRBV25-1, the J call TRBJ2-5, with a possible D match to TRBD1 (5 bases). Trimming cost V 2 bases and J 3 bases, with 13 bases left between them. CDR3 length: 15 amino acids. Germline V CDR1 and CDR2: MGHDK, SYGVNS. The CDR3 DNA is TGTGCCAGCAGTGAAGATCGTCAGGGAAAAGAGACCCAGTACTTC. Encoded protein: CASSEDRQGKETQYF.